This paragraph reports one T cell receptor beta chain. Antigen: not known. The PCR employed 60 Vbeta primers together with 13 Jbeta primers. The data were produced by immunoSEQ multiplex PCR, yet TCRdb's version contains in-frame clones alone and is incomplete. This sample has approximately 170,000 clones, with less than 85% found just once. The sample comes from a study of cytomegalovirus exposure and HLA in healthy donors. Study observations and caveats: Researchers had no immune exposure information except CMV serostatus available.

The origin of this receptor is a boy between 2 and 10 years old in good health and CMV-seronegative. Material: PBMCs.

The CDR3 DNA reads as TGCGCCAGCAGCCCAGGACTAGCGGGGGGGGATACGCAGTATTTT. Translated: CASSPGLAGGDTQYF. The V call is TRBV5-1, the J call TRBJ2-3, with 15 bases lining up with TRBD2. After removal of 4 bases from V and 6 bases from J, the junction contained 3 bases not matched to a gene. Germline-derived CDR1 and CDR2 are SGHRS and YFSETQ. The CDR3 sequence is 15 residues long.